The 32 T cell receptor beta chains given below trace back to one sample, sequenced in a study of monozygotic twins with inflammatory bowel disease. TCRdb reprocessed the 5' RACE reads and stores each CDR3 protein as one record, lacking DNA. Listed are approximately 210,000 distinct CDR3 sequences; 6% to 9% falls within the top ten. Sequencing was performed on blood. The source of these receptors is a human donor with ulcerative colitis or Crohn's disease, or a healthy co-twin of an affected twin (not recorded which).

This chain joins TRBV27 and TRBJ2-7; TCRdb returns TRBD1, unconfirmable since there is no DNA. CDR1 is MNHEY, CDR2 SMNVEV, per germline (reference sequence). The CDR3 is 15 residues long. CDR3 sequence reads: CASNSRQGLDYEQYF.

The chain carries TRBV12-3 or TRBV12-4 and TRBJ2-1. The CDR3 loop spans 13 amino acids. The CDR3 region is CASTQMAYNEQFF.

This sequence joins TRBV18 and TRBJ2-5; TCRdb's D call of TRBD2 is untestable without DNA. The germline CDR1 and CDR2 sequences are KGHSH and LQKENI. This CDR3 contains 14 residues. CDR3 amino acids: CASSPGLSQETQYF.

V usage is TRBV12-3 or TRBV12-4 and J usage is TRBJ1-4; TCRdb outputs TRBD1, but without DNA this stays unchecked. The CDR3 spans 14 residues. The CDR3: CASTPGQGSEKLFF.

The V and J genes are TRBV29-1 and TRBJ2-5; the TCRdb D gene call, TRBD1, has no DNA to confirm it. CDR1 SQVTM and CDR2 ANQGSEA come from the germline V gene. The CDR3 runs to 21 residues. CDR3 sequence: CSVEVEGSREAVVWSWGTQYF.

The chain recombines TRBV28 with TRBJ1-1; TCRdb indicates TRBD1, and absent DNA this call remains unverified. Germline-derived CDR1 and CDR2 are MDHEN and SYDVKM. The CDR3 length is 14 residues. CDR3 in amino acids: CASRGRSMNTEAFF.

V and J are TRBV18 and TRBJ1-1; TCRdb designates TRBD1, a call that cannot be tested without DNA. Germline CDR1 KGHSH, CDR2 LQKENI. The CDR3 consists of 14 residues. The CDR3 here is CASSPPTRGTEAFF.

V gene TRBV13 combines with J gene TRBJ1-5. CDR1 PRHDT and CDR2 FYEKMQ come from the germline V gene (reference sequence). The CDR3 is 14 amino acids. CDR3: CASSPRNSNQPQHF. Supplemented by reference TRBV13 and TRBJ1-5, the full variable domain reads AAGVIQSPRHLIKEKRETATLKCYPIPRHDTVYWYQQGPGQDPQFLISFYEKMQSDKGSIPDRFSAQQFSDYHSELNMSSLELGDSALYFCASSPRNSNQPQHFGDGTRLSIL.

This chain connects TRBV6-1 to TRBJ1-3; the TRBD1 assignment by TCRdb is unverifiable without DNA. From germline, CDR1 is MNHNS and CDR2 SASEGT. There are 18 residues in the CDR3. The CDR3 sequence is CASRDPGHVLSSGNTIYF.

The CDR3: CASRDDRINTEAFF. This chain connects TRBV2 to TRBJ1-1; without DNA, the TCRdb call of TRBD1 cannot be checked. The CDR3 extends over 14 amino acids. Germline V lookup: CDR1 SNHLY, CDR2 FYNNEI.

The chain couples TRBV18 to TRBJ1-5; TCRdb selects TRBD1, and the lack of DNA leaves this call unchecked. Germline values: CDR1 KGHSH, CDR2 LQKENI. CDR3 size: 14 residues. The chain's CDR3 is CASSTTGLNQPQHF.

J is TRBJ2-2 and V is TRBV4-3; no DNA is available, so the TRBD2 call from TCRdb remains unchecked. The CDR3 runs to 16 residues. CDR1 and CDR2 (germline): LGHNA, YSLEER. This chain's CDR3 is CASSLLAGGGTGELFF.

This chain links TRBV20-1 with TRBJ2-5. This CDR3 contains 13 residues. CDR1 is DFQATT and CDR2 is SNEGSKA in the germline V gene (reference sequence). The CDR3 region is CSARGGWEETQYF.

The chain couples TRBV7-9 to TRBJ1-1. This CDR3 spans 16 amino acids. Germline CDR1 and CDR2: SEHNR and FQNEAQ (reference sequence). CDR3 region: CAQRLLSLQPPSEAFF.

The genes are TRBV12-3 or TRBV12-4 and TRBJ1-1. There are 11 residues in the CDR3. CDR3 amino acids: CASSSGTPTFF.

The chain combines TRBV12-5 with TRBJ2-1. Germline CDR1 and CDR2: LGHNT and FRNRAP. The CDR3 consists of 15 residues. The chain's CDR3 is CASGSTDVRYNEQFF.

This chain joins TRBV12-3 or TRBV12-4 and TRBJ2-1; TCRdb's D gene call, TRBD1, goes unchecked for lack of DNA. The CDR3 is made up of 15 amino acids. The CDR3 is CASSHAGQGYNEQFF.

The CDR3 protein is CASSPEGGWDEQFF. The J gene is TRBJ2-1, the V gene TRBV27; TCRdb names TRBD1, which stays unverified in the absence of DNA. The CDR3 extends over 14 amino acids. CDR1 and CDR2 (germline): MNHEY, SMNVEV (reference sequence).

CDR3 in amino acids: CASSSSWANGNYNEQFF. J is TRBJ2-1 and V is TRBV7-2; TCRdb names TRBD2, which stays unverified in the absence of DNA. The germline CDR1 and CDR2 sequences are SGHTA and FQGNSA. There are 17 residues in the CDR3.

The chain is built from TRBV29-1 and TRBJ2-3; the D gene TCRdb calls, TRBD1, cannot be checked with no DNA. Germline CDR1 and CDR2: SQVTM and ANQGSEA. The CDR3 spans 16 residues. This chain's CDR3 is CSAGVPQGTYGDTQYF.

The chain combines TRBV29-1 with TRBJ1-2; absent DNA, TCRdb's TRBD1 call cannot be checked. CDR1 is SQVTM and CDR2 is ANQGSEA in the germline V gene. The CDR3 contains 11 residues. This chain's CDR3 is CSVLTAYGYTF.

The chain recombines TRBV28 with TRBJ1-5. CDR3 length equals 15 residues. Germline V gene lookup returns CDR1 MDHEN and CDR2 SYDVKM. The CDR3 region is CASSFFDGGNQPQHF.

V usage is TRBV12-3 or TRBV12-4 and J usage is TRBJ2-1; TCRdb proposes TRBD1, but this gene call is untestable without DNA. This CDR3 has 16 residues. CDR3 protein: CASTKAGYYGAGEQFF.

The rearrangement links TRBV29-1 to TRBJ1-1; absent DNA, TCRdb's TRBD1 call cannot be checked. CDR3 size: 13 residues. Germline lookup yields CDR1 SQVTM and CDR2 ANQGSEA. CDR3: CSVAGTPNTEAFF.

This sequence joins TRBV13 and TRBJ1-2. CDR3 length: 13 amino acids. The germline gives CDR1 PRHDT, CDR2 FYEKMQ (reference sequence). The CDR3 sequence: CASSPRRNYGYTF.

The chain links TRBV7-2 to TRBJ1-5; there is no DNA to check the TCRdb D call of TRBD1. There are 14 residues in the CDR3. The germline V gene has CDR1 SGHTA and CDR2 FQGNSA. CDR3 sequence: CASSPGGPGRPQHF.

The rearrangement uses TRBV7-8 and TRBJ2-7; TCRdb's assignment of TRBD1 cannot be checked, as there is no DNA. The CDR3 extends over 18 amino acids. Germline lookup yields CDR1 SGHVS and CDR2 FQNEAQ. The CDR3 is CASSYRRPSGQVYHEQYF. Based on the CDR3 plus reference TRBV7-8 and TRBJ2-7, the full variable domain is GAGVSQSPRYKVAKRGQDVALRCDPISGHVSLFWYQQALGQGPEFLTYFQNEAQLDKSGLPSDRFFAERPEGSVSTLKIQRTQQEDSAVYLCASSYRRPSGQVYHEQYFGPGTRLTVT.

V usage is TRBV24-1 and J usage is TRBJ2-2; TCRdb's D call, TRBD1, is unchecked because there is no DNA. The germline V gene encodes CDR1 KGHDR and CDR2 SFDVKD. The CDR3 is 12 residues long. CDR3 in amino acids: CATSEGTGAMFF.

This sequence joins TRBV27 and TRBJ1-4. Looked up from germline, CDR1 is MNHEY and CDR2 is SMNVEV (reference sequence). This CDR3 is built from 17 residues. The CDR3 sequence is CASRQSLLHATNEKLFF.

The chain links TRBV5-6 to TRBJ1-2; TCRdb gives TRBD1 as the D gene, but with no DNA this cannot be confirmed. Germline V gene sequence: CDR1 SGHDT, CDR2 YYEEEE. CDR3 length: 15 amino acids. The CDR3 loop reads CASSLPGTIRYGYTF.

This chain joins TRBV5-4 and TRBJ2-7; the D gene TCRdb calls, TRBD1, cannot be checked with no DNA. The germline V gene encodes CDR1 SGHNT and CDR2 YYREEE (reference sequence). The CDR3 contains 14 residues. The CDR3 loop reads CASSSTGVGDEQYF. Together with reference TRBV5-4 and TRBJ2-7, the CDR3 gives the full variable domain: ETGVTQSPTHLIKTRGQQVTLRCSSQSGHNTVSWYQQALGQGPQFIFQYYREEENGRGNFPPRFSGLQFPNYSSELNVNALELDDSALYLCASSSTGVGDEQYFGPGTRLTVT.

V usage is TRBV6-2 or TRBV6-3 and J usage is TRBJ2-3. Germline V lookup: CDR1 MNHEY, CDR2 SVGEGT. This CDR3 has 12 residues. CDR3: CASSYSPDTQYF.